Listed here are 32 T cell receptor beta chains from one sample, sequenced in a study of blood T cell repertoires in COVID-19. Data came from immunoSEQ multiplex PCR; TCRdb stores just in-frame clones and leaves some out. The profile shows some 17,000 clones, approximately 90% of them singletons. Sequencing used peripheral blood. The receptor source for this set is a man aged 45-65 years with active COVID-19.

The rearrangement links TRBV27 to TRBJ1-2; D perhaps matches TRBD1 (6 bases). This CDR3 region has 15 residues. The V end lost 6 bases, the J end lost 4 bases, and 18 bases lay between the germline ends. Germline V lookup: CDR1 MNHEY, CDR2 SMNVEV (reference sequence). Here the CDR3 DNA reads TGTGCCAGCAGAGTGGGGTGGACAGACACCTATGGCTACACCTTC. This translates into CASRVGWTDTYGYTF.

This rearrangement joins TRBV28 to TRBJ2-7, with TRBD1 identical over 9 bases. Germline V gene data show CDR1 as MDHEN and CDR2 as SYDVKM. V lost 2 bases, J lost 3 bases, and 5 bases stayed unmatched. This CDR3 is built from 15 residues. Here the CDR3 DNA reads TGTGCCAGCAGTTTACATACAGGGGGCAACTACGAGCAGTACTTC. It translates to CASSLHTGGNYEQYF.

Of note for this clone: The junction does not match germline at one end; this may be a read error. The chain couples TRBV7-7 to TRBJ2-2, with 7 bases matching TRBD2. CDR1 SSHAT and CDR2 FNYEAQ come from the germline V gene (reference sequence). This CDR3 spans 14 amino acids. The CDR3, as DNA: TGTGCTAGCAGGAGACTAGCTTCCGCCGGGGAGCTGTTTTTT. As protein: CASRRLASAGELFF. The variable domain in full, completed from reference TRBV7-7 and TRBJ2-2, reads GAGVSQSPRYKVTKRGQDVTLRCDPISSHATLYWYQQALGQGPEFLTYFNYEAQPDKSGLPSDRFSAERPEGSISTLTIQRTEQRDSAMYRCASRRLASAGELFFGEGSRLTVL.

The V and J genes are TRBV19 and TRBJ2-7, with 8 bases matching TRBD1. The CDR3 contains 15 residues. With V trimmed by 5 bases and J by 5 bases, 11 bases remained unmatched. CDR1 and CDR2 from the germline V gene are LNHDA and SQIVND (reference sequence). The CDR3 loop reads CASSDQDRVGDEQYF. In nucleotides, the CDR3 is TGTGCCAGTAGTGATCAGGACAGGGTAGGCGACGAGCAGTACTTC.

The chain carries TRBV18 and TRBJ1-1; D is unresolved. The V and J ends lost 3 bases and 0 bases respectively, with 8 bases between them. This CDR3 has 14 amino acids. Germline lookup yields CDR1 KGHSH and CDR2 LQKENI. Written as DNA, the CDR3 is TGTGCCAGCTCACCGGGGAGCATGAACACTGAAGCTTTCTTT. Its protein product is CASSPGSMNTEAFF.

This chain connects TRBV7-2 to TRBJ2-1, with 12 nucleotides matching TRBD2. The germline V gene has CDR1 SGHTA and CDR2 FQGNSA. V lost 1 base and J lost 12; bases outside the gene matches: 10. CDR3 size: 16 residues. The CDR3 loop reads CASSLVSTSGGTGQFF. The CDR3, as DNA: TGTGCCAGCAGCTTAGTTAGCACTAGCGGGGGGACCGGGCAGTTCTTC.

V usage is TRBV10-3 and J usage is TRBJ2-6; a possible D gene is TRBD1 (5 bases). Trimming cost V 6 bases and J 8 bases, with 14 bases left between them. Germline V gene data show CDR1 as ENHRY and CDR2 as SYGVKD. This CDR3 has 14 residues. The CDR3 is CAISAVQAPNVLTF. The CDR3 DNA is TGTGCCATCAGCGCCGTACAGGCTCCCAACGTCCTGACTTTC.

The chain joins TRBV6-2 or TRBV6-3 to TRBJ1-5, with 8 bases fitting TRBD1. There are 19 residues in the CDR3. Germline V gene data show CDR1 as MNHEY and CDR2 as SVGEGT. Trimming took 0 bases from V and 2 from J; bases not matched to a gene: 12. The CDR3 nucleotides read TGTGCCAGCAGTTACTCGAGAAGGACAGGGTTGAAGGGCAATCAGCCCCAGCATTTT. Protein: CASSYSRRTGLKGNQPQHF.

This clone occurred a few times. For the CDR3, the DNA is TGTGCCAGCAGCTTAGCGGGCTCCTACGAGCAGTACTTC. Translated, it gives CASSLAGSYEQYF. This chain uses TRBV11-2 with TRBJ2-7; D is ambiguous. Per the germline V gene, CDR1 is SGHAT and CDR2 is FQNNGV. The V and J ends lost 1 base and 0 bases respectively, with 4 bases between them. The CDR3 contains 13 residues.

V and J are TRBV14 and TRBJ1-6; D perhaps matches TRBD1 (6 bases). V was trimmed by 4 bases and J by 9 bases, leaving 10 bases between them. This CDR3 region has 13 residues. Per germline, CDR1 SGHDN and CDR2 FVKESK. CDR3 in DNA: TGTGCCAGCAGCCCACAGGGAGTTTCACCCCTCCACTTT. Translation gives CASSPQGVSPLHF. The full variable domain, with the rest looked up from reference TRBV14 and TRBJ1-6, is EAGVTQFPSHSVIEKGQTVTLRCDPISGHDNLYWYRRVMGKEIKFLLHFVKESKQDESGMPNNRFLAERTGGTYSTLKVQPAELEDSGVYFCASSPQGVSPLHFGNGTRLTVT.

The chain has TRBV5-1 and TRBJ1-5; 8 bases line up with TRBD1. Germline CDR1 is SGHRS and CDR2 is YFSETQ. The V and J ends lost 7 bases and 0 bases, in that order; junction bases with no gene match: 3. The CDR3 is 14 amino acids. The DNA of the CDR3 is TGCGCCAGCGGGACAGGTGATAGCAATCAGCCCCAGCATTTT. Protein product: CASGTGDSNQPQHF.

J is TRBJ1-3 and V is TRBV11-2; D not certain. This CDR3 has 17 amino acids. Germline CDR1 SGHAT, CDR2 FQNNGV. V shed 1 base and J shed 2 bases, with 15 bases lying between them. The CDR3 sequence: CASSLAAGWRTGNTIYF. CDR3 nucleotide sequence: TGTGCCAGCAGCTTAGCCGCGGGGTGGAGGACTGGAAACACCATATATTTT.

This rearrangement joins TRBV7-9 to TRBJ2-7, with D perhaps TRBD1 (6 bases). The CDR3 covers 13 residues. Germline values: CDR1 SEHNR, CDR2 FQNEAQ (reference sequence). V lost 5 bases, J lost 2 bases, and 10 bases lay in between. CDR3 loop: CASSRDTAYEQYF. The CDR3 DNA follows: TGTGCCAGCAGCCGGGACACCGCCTACGAGCAGTACTTC. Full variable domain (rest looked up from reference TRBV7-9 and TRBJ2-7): DTGVSQNPRHKITKRGQNVTFRCDPISEHNRLYWYRQTLGQGPEFLTYFQNEAQLEKSRLLSDRFSAERPKGSFSTLEIQRTEQGDSAMYLCASSRDTAYEQYFGPGTRLTVT.

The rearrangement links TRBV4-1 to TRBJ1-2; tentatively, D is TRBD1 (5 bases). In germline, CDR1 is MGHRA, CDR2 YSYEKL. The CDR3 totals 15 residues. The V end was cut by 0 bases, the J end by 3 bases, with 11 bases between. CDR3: CASSQDLQGHYGYTF. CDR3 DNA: TGCGCCAGCAGCCAAGATCTGCAGGGTCACTATGGCTACACCTTC.

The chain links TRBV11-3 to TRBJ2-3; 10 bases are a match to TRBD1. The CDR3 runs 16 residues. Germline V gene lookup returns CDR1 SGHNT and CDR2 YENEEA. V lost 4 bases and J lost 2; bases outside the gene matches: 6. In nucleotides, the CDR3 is TGTGCCAGCAGCTCTTGGGACAGGGGACACACAGATACGCAGTATTTT. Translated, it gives CASSSWDRGHTDTQYF. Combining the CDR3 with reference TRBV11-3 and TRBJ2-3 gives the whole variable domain EAGVVQSPRYKIIEKKQPVAFWCNPISGHNTLYWYLQNLGQGPELLIRYENEEAVDDSQLPKDRFSAERLKGVDSTLKIQPAELGDSAVYLCASSSWDRGHTDTQYFGPGTRLTVL.

The CDR3 region has the DNA TGTGCCAGCAGCTTAGCAAGACTAGCGGAGCGGAAGTTCTTC. Encoded protein: CASSLARLAERKFF. The rearrangement joins TRBV11-2 to TRBJ2-1, with 9 bases matching TRBD2. Trimming at V came to 1 base and at J to 14 bases, leaving 9 bases not matched to a gene. Looked up from germline, CDR1 is SGHAT and CDR2 is FQNNGV. The CDR3 totals 14 residues. Filled out from reference TRBV11-2 and TRBJ2-1, the complete variable domain reads EAGVAQSPRYKIIEKRQSVAFWCNPISGHATLYWYQQILGQGPKLLIQFQNNGVVDDSQLPKDRFSAERLKGVDSTLKIQPAKLEDSAVYLCASSLARLAERKFFGPGTRLTVL.

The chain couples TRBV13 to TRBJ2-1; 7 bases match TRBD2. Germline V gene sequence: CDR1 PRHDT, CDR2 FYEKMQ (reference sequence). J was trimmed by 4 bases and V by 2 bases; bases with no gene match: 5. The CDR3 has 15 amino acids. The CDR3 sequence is CASSLFGEGYNEQFF. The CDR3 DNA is TGTGCCAGCAGCTTATTCGGGGAGGGGTACAATGAGCAGTTCTTC.

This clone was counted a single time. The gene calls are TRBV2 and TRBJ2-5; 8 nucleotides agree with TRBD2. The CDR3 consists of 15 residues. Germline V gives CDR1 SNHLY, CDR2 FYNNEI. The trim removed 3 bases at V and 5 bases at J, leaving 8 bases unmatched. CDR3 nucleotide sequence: TGTGCCAGCAGTGAGGTTAGCGGGAAGGGGGAGACCCAGTACTTC. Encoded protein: CASSEVSGKGETQYF. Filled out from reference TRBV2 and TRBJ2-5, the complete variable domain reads EPEVTQTPSHQVTQMGQEVILRCVPISNHLYFYWYRQILGQKVEFLVSFYNNEISEKSEIFDDQFSVERPDGSNFTLKIRSTKLEDSAMYFCASSEVSGKGETQYFGPGTRLLVL.

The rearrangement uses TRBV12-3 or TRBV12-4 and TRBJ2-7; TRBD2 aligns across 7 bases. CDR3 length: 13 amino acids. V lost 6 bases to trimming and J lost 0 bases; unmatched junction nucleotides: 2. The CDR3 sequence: CASRAGPSYEQYF. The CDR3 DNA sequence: TGTGCCAGCAGAGCGGGACCCTCCTACGAGCAGTACTTC.

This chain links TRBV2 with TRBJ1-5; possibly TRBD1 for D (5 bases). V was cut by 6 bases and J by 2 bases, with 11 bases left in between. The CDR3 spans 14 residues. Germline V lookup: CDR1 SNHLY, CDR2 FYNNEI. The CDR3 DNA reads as TGTGCCAGCAGCCTCGGGGGACGCAATCAGCCCCAGCATTTT. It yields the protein CASSLGGRNQPQHF.

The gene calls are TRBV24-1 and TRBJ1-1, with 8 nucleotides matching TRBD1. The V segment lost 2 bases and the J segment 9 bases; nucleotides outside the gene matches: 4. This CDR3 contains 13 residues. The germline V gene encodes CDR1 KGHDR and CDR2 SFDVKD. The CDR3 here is CATSDSGTGKAFF. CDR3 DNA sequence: TGTGCCACCAGTGATTCCGGGACAGGCAAAGCTTTCTTT.

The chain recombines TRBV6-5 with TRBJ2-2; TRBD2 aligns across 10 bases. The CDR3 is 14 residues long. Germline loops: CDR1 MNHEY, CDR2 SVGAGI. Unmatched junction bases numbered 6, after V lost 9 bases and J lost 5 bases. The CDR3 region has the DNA TGTGCCAGTAAGCGGGAGGGAAGGACCGGGGAGCTGTTTTTT. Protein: CASKREGRTGELFF.

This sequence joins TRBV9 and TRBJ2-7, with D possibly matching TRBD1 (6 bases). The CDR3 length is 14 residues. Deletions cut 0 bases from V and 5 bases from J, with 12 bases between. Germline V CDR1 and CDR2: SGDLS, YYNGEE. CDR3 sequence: CASSVVDGGHEQYF. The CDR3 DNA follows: TGTGCCAGCAGCGTAGTGGATGGGGGCCACGAGCAGTACTTC.

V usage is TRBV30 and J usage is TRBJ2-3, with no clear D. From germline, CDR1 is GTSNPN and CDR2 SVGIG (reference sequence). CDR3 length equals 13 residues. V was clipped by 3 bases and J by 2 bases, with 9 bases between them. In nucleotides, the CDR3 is TGTGCCTGGAGCCCCCCAAACACAGATACGCAGTATTTT. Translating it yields CAWSPPNTDTQYF.

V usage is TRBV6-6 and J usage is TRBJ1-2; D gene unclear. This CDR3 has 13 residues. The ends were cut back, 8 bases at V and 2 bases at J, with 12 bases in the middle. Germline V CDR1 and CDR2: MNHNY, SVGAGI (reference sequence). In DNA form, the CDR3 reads TGTGCCAGCGCACGAGGGTCCAACTATGGCTACACCTTC. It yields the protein CASARGSNYGYTF.

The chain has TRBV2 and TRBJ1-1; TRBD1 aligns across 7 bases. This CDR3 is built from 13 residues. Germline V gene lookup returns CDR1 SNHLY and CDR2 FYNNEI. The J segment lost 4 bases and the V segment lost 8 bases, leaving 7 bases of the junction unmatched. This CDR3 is CASGWTGATEAFF. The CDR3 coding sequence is TGTGCCAGCGGATGGACAGGTGCCACTGAAGCTTTCTTT.

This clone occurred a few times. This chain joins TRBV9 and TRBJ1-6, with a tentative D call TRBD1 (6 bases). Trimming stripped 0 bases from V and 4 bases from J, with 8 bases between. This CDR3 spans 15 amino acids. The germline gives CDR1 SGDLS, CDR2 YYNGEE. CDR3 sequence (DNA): TGTGCCAGCAGCGTAGGGACAGCTTATAATTCACCCCTCCACTTT. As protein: CASSVGTAYNSPLHF. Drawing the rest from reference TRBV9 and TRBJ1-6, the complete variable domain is DSGVTQTPKHLITATGQRVTLRCSPRSGDLSVYWYQQSLDQGLQFLIQYYNGEERAKGNILERFSAQQFPDLHSELNLSSLELGDSALYFCASSVGTAYNSPLHFGNGTRLTVT.

In DNA form, the CDR3 reads TGCGCCAGCAGCTTGGATACTAGCGGGAGTTTCGGTAGGAATGAGCAGTTCTTC. Its translation is CASSLDTSGSFGRNEQFF. The V gene is TRBV5-1, the J gene TRBJ2-1; TRBD2 aligns across 11 bases. The length of the CDR3 is 18 residues. Germline values: CDR1 SGHRS, CDR2 YFSETQ. Trimming took 0 bases from V and 7 from J; bases not matched to a gene: 12.

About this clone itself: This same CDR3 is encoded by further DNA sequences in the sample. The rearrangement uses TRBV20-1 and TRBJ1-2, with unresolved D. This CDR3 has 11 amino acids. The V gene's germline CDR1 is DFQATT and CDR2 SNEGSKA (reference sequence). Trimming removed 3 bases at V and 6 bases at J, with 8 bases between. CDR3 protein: CSASSGDGYTF. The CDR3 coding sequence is TGCAGTGCTAGTAGCGGCGATGGCTACACCTTC.

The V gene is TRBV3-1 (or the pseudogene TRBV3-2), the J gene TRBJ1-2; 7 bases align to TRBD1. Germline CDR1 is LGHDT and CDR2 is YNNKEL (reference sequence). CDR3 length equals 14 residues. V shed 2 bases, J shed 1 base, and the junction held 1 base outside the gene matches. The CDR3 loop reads CASSQNRGNYGYTF. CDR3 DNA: TGTGCCAGCAGCCAAAACAGGGGTAACTATGGCTACACCTTC.

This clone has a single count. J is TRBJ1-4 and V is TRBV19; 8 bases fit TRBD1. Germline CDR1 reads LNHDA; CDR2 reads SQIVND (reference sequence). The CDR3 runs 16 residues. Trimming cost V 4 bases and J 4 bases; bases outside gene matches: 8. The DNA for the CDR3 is TGTGCCAGTAGTAGGCTTCTCGGACAGGGTAATGAAAAACTGTTTTTT. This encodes CASSRLLGQGNEKLFF.

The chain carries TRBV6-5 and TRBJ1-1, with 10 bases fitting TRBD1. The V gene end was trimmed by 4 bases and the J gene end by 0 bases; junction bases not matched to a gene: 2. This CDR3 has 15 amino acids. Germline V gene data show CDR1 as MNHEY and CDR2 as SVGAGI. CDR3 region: CASSSDRGLNTEAFF. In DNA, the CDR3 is TGTGCCAGCAGTTCCGACAGGGGGCTGAACACTGAAGCTTTCTTT.